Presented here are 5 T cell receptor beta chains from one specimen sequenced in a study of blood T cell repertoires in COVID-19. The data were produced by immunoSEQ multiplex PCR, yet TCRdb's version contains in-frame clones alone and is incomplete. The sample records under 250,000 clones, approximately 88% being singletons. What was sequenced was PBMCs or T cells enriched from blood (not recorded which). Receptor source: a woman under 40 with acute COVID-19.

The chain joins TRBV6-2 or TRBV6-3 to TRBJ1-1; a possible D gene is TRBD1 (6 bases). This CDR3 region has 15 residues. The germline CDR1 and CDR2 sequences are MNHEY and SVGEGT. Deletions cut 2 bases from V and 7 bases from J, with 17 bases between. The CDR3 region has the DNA TGTGCCAGCAGTTACGATGGGGGGGGGCGCCTTGAAGCTTTCTTT. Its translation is CASSYDGGGRLEAFF.

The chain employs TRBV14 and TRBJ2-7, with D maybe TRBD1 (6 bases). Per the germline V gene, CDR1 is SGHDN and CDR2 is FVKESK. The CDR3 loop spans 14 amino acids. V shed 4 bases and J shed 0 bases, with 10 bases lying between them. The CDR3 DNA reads TGTGCCAGCAGCCTCCGGGACACCTCCTACGAGCAGTACTTC. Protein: CASSLRDTSYEQYF.

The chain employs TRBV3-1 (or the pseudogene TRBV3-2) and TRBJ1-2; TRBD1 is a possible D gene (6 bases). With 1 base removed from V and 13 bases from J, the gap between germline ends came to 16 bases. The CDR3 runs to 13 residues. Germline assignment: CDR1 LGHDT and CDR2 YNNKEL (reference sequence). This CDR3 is CASSQGTGTACTF. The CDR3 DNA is TGTGCCAGCAGCCAAGGAACAGGGACCGCCTGCACCTTC.

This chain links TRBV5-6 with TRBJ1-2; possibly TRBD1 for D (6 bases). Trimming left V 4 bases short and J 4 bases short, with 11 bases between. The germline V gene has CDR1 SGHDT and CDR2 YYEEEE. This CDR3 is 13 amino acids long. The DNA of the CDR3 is TGTGCCAGCAGCCCGGACAGTGGCTATGGCTACACCTTC. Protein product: CASSPDSGYGYTF.

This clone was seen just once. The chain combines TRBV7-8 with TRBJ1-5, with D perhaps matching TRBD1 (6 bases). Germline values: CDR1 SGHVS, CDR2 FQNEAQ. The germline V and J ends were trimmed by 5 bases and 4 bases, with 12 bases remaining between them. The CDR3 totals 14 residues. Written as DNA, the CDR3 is TGTGCCAGCAGCCTAAACACAGGGAATCAGCCCCAGCATTTT. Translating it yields CASSLNTGNQPQHF.